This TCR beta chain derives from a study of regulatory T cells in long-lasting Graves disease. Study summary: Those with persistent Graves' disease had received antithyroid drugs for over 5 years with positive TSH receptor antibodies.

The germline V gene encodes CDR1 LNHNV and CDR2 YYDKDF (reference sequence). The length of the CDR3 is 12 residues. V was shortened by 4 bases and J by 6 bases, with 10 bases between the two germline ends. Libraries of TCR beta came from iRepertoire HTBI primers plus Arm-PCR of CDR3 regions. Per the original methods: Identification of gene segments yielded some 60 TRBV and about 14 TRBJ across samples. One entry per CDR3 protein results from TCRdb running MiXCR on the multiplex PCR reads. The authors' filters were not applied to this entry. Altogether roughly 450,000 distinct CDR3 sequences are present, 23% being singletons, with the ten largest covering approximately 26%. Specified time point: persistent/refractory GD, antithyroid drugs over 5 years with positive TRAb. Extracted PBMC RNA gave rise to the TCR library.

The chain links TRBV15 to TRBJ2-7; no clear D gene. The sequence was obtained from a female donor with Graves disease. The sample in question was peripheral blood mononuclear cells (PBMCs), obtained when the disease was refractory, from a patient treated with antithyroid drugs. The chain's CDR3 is CATSTHGGEQYF. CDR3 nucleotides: TGTGCCACCAGCACGCACGGCGGCGAGCAGTACTTC.